This TCR beta chain was recovered during a study of cytomegalovirus exposure and HLA in healthy donors. The length of the CDR3 is 12 residues. Germline lookup yields CDR1 PRHDT and CDR2 FYEKMQ (reference sequence). Trimming took 5 bases from V and 4 from J, leaving 8 bases between them. The donors were in the approximately 120-subject validation cohort, distinct from the 666-subject first cohort. With respect to this clone: The target antigen is unknown.

Clones were sequenced by immunoSEQ multiplex PCR, and TCRdb holds only the in-frame ones, with some missing. The sample has roughly 330,000 clones, approximately 86% seen once. Study-wide findings and caveats: The study put 150 or so TCR beta chains on its list as cytomegalovirus-associated.

Sequences were obtained from PBMCs. V is TRBV13 and J is TRBJ1-1; no reliable D call. The sequence derives from a woman under 40 in good health and CMV-seropositive. DNA for the CDR3: TGTGCCAGCAGCGCCGGGGTCACTGAAGCTTTCTTT. Amino acid sequence: CASSAGVTEAFF.